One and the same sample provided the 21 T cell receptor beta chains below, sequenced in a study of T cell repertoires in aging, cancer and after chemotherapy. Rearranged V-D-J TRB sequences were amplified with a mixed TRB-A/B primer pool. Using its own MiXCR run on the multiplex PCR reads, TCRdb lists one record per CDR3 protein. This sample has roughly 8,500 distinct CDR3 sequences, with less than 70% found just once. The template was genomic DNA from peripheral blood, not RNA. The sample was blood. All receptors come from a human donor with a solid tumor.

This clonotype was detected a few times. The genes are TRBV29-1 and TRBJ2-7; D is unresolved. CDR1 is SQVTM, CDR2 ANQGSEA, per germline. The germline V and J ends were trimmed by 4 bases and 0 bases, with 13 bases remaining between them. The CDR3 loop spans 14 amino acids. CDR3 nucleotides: TGCAGCGTTGGGATGACGGCCAGCTCCTACGAGCAGTACTTC. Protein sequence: CSVGMTASSYEQYF.

DNA of the CDR3: TGTGCCAGCAGCTACGGGCAGGGACTCAATCAGCCCCAGCATTTT. Amino acids: CASSYGQGLNQPQHF. The chain carries TRBV7-2 and TRBJ1-5; a possible D gene is TRBD1 (5 bases). The CDR3 sequence is 15 residues long. Germline V gene sequence: CDR1 SGHTA, CDR2 FQGNSA. Trimming stripped 4 bases from V and 3 bases from J, with 13 bases between.

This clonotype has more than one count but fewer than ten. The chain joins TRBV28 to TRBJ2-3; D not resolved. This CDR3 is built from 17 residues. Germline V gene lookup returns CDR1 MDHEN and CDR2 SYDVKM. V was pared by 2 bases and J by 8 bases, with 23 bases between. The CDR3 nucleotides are TGTGCCAGCAGTTTACATGGGTCGTCGAAGTACCGAGGTACGCAGTATTTT. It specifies CASSLHGSSKYRGTQYF.

The CDR3 sequence is CASSGGDWAFF. CDR3 coding DNA: TGTGCCAGCAGTGGAGGGGACTGGGCTTTCTTT. The chain uses TRBV6-1 and TRBJ1-1; D possibly corresponds to TRBD1 (5 bases). The V and J ends lost 4 bases and 11 bases respectively, with 11 bases between them. This CDR3 is built from 11 residues. Germline values: CDR1 MNHNS, CDR2 SASEGT.

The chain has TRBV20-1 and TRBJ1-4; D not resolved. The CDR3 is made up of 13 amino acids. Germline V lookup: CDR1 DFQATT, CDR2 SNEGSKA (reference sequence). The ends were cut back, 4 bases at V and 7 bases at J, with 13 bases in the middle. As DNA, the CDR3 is TGCAGTGCTAAAGGAGGCGGTGGTGAAAAACTGTTTTTT. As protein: CSAKGGGGEKLFF.

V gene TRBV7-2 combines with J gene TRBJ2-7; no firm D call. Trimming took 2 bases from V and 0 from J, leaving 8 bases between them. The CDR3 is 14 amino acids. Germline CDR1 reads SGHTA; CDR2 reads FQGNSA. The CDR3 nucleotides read TGTGCCAGCAGCTTATGGTCTGGCTCCTACGAGCAGTACTTC. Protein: CASSLWSGSYEQYF.

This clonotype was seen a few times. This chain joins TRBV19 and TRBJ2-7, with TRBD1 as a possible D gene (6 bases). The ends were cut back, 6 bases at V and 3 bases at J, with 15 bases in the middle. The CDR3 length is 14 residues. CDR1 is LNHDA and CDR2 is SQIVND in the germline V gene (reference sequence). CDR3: CASSWVGRGYEQYF. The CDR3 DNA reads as TGTGCCAGTAGCTGGGTGGGCAGGGGCTACGAGCAGTACTTC.

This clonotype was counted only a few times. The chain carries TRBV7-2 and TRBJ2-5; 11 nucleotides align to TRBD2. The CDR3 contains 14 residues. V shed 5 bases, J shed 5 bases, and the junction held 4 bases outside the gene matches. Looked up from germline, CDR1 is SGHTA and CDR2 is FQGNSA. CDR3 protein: CASSQTSGMETQYF. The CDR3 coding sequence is TGTGCCAGCAGCCAGACTAGCGGGATGGAGACCCAGTACTTC.

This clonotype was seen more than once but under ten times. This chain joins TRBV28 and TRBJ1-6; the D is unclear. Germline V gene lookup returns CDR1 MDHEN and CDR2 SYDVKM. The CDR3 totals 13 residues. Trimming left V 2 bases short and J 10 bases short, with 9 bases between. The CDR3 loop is CASSLEPNSPLHF. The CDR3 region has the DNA TGTGCCAGCAGTTTAGAGCCGAACTCACCCCTCCACTTT.

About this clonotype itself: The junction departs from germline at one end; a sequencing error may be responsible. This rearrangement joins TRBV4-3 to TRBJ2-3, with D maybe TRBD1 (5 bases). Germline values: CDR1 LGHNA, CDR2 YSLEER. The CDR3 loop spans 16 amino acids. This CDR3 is CSSIKGYGISTDTQYF. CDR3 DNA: TGCTCCAGCATCAAGGGGTACGGAATTAGCACAGATACGCAGTATTTT.

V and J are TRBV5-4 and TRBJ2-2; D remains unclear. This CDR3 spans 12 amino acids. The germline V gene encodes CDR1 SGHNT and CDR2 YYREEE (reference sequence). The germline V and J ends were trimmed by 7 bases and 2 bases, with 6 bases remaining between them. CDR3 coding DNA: TGTGCCAGCGTAGGCAACACCGGGGAGCTGTTTTTT. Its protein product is CASVGNTGELFF.

The CDR3: CATSRGGTGYSPLHF. CDR3 DNA sequence: TGTGCCACCAGCAGGGGAGGGACAGGGTATTCACCCCTCCACTTT. The chain joins TRBV15 to TRBJ1-6; TRBD1 aligns across 9 bases. Germline V gives CDR1 LNHNV, CDR2 YYDKDF (reference sequence). V shed 3 bases, J shed 8 bases, and the junction held 5 bases outside the gene matches. The CDR3 sequence is 15 residues long.

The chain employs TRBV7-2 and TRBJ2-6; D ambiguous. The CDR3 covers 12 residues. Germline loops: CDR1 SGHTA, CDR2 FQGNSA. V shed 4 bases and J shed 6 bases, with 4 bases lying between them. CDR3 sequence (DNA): TGTGCCAGCAGCTCCCCGGCCAACGTCCTGACTTTC. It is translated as CASSSPANVLTF.

CDR3 loop: CASSLSWAQTFGETQYF. The CDR3 DNA sequence: TGTGCCAGCAGTTTATCGTGGGCACAGACCTTCGGAGAGACCCAGTACTTC. The chain links TRBV27 to TRBJ2-5; D gene uncertain. Deletions cut 0 bases from V and 4 bases from J, with 18 bases between. From germline, CDR1 is MNHEY and CDR2 SMNVEV (reference sequence). This CDR3 spans 17 amino acids.

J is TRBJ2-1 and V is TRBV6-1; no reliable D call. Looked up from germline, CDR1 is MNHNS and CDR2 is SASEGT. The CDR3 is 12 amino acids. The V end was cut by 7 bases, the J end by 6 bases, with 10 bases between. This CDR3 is CASIEPPNEQFF. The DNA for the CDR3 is TGTGCCAGCATAGAACCCCCCAATGAGCAGTTCTTC.

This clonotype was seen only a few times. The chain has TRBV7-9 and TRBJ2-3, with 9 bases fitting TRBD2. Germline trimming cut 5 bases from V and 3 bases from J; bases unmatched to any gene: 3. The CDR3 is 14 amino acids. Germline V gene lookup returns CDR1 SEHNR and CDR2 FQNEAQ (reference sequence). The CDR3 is CASSRTSETDTQYF. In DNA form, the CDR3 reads TGTGCCAGCAGCCGGACTAGCGAGACAGATACGCAGTATTTT.

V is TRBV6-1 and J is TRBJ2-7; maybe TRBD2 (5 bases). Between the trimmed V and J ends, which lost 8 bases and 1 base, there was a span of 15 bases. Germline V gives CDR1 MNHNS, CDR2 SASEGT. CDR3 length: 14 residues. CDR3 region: CASGEREWSYEQYF. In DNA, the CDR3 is TGTGCCAGCGGCGAGAGGGAGTGGTCCTACGAGCAGTACTTC.

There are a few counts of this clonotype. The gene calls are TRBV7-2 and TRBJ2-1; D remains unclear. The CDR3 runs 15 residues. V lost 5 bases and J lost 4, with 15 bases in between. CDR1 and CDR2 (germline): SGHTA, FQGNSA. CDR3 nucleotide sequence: TGTGCCAGCAGCACCTTCCCTGGGGATTACAATGAGCAGTTCTTC. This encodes CASSTFPGDYNEQFF.

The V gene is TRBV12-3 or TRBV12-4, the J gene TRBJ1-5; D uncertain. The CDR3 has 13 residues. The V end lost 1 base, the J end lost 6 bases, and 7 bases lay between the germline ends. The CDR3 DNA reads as TGTGCCAGCAGTTTAGGGGGTTTTCAGCCCCAGCATTTT. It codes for CASSLGGFQPQHF.

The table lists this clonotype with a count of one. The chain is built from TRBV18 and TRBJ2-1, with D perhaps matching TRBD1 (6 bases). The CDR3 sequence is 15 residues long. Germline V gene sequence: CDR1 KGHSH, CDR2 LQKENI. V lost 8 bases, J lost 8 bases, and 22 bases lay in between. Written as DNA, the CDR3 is TGTGCCAGCCCGCCGACAGGACCCGTTCGGGATGAGCAGTTCTTC. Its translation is CASPPTGPVRDEQFF. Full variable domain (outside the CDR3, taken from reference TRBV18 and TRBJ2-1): NAGVMQNPRHLVRRRGQEARLRCSPMKGHSHVYWYRQLPEEGLKFMVYLQKENIIDESGMPKERFSAEFPKEGPSILRIQQVVRGDSAAYFCASPPTGPVRDEQFFGPGTRLTVL.

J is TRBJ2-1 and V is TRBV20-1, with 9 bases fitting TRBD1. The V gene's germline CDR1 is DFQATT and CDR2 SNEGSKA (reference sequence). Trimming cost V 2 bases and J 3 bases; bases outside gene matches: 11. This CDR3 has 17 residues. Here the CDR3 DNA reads TGCAGTGCTAGATTAAACTCGGGACAGGGAGGCTACAATGAGCAGTTCTTC. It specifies CSARLNSGQGGYNEQFF.